Below are 9 T cell receptor beta chains sequenced from a single sample in a study of cytomegalovirus exposure and HLA in healthy donors. A multiplex PCR was run with 60 Vbeta primers and 13 Jbeta primers. TCRdb's copy holds only in-frame clones and misses some; the assay was immunoSEQ multiplex PCR. This table holds 200,000 to 250,000 clones, 65% to 85% found once. The sample was PBMCs. These receptors came from a boy aged 2 to 10 in good health and CMV-seronegative.

This clone was seen a handful of times. V usage is TRBV6-6 and J usage is TRBJ1-2; tentatively, D is TRBD1 (6 bases). CDR1 and CDR2 (germline): MNHNY, SVGAGI (reference sequence). The V gene lost 7 bases and the J gene lost 2 bases, with 11 bases spanning the gap. This CDR3 is built from 13 residues. The CDR3 bases are TGTGCCAGCACCTCGGACAGAAACTATGGCTACACCTTC. Protein: CASTSDRNYGYTF.

This chain uses TRBV13 with TRBJ2-1, with TRBD2 matching 8 bases. J lost 8 bases, V lost 2 bases, and 11 bases had no gene match. CDR1 and CDR2 from the germline V gene are PRHDT and FYEKMQ (reference sequence). The CDR3 sequence is 16 residues long. CDR3 in DNA: TGTGCCAGCAGCTTACGTACTAGCGGTTCTTCCTATGAGCAGTTCTTC. Protein product: CASSLRTSGSSYEQFF. Filled out from reference TRBV13 and TRBJ2-1, the complete variable domain reads AAGVIQSPRHLIKEKRETATLKCYPIPRHDTVYWYQQGPGQDPQFLISFYEKMQSDKGSIPDRFSAQQFSDYHSELNMSSLELGDSALYFCASSLRTSGSSYEQFFGPGTRLTVL.

CDR3 DNA: TGTGCCAGCAGGAGACAGATCTATGGCTACACCTTC. This gives the protein CASRRQIYGYTF. The rearrangement uses TRBV6-5 and TRBJ1-2; perhaps TRBD1 as D (5 bases). CDR1 is MNHEY and CDR2 is SVGAGI in the germline V gene. The ends were cut back, 6 bases at V and 4 bases at J, with 9 bases in the middle. The CDR3 runs 12 residues.

The chain employs TRBV5-4 and TRBJ2-1, with 8 nucleotides matching TRBD2. Germline assignment: CDR1 SGHNT and CDR2 YYREEE (reference sequence). The CDR3 consists of 17 residues. V shed 4 bases, J shed 2 bases, and the junction held 11 bases outside the gene matches. DNA of the CDR3: TGTGCCAGCAGCCCCCCCGGGGGGGGCTTGGCCTACAATGAGCAGTTCTTC. Translated, it gives CASSPPGGGLAYNEQFF.

This rearrangement joins TRBV4-2 to TRBJ2-1, with D perhaps TRBD2 (6 bases). The CDR3 totals 14 residues. Germline lookup yields CDR1 LGHNA and CDR2 YNFKEQ. Trimming removed 0 bases at V and 9 bases at J, with 12 bases between. CDR3 nucleotide sequence: TGTGCCAGCAGCCAAGAGAGTGGGGGGAGTGAGCAGTTCTTC. Amino acids: CASSQESGGSEQFF.

In its sample, this clone was seen once. This chain links TRBV9 with TRBJ2-1; 8 nucleotides line up with TRBD1. The germline gives CDR1 SGDLS, CDR2 YYNGEE. The CDR3 totals 15 residues. The V gene end was trimmed by 7 bases and the J gene end by 0 bases; junction bases not matched to a gene: 6. CDR3 sequence reads: CASAGGQGSYNEQFF. The CDR3 nucleotides read TGTGCCAGCGCGGGTGGACAGGGCTCCTACAATGAGCAGTTCTTC.

The chain couples TRBV27 to TRBJ1-2; no definite D call. Germline-derived CDR1 and CDR2 are MNHEY and SMNVEV (reference sequence). The V and J ends lost 6 bases and 8 bases respectively, with 16 bases between them. The CDR3 runs to 13 residues. The CDR3 region has the DNA TGTGCCAGCAGCCTTCGGTCGGGGAGCGGCTACACCTTC. It is translated as CASSLRSGSGYTF.

The chain links TRBV18 to TRBJ1-2, with 10 positions matching TRBD1. The ends lost 0 bases at V and 6 bases at J; junction bases unmatched: 1. Germline assignment: CDR1 KGHSH and CDR2 LQKENI. The CDR3 extends over 14 amino acids. CDR3 in DNA: TGTGCCAGCTCACCACCGGGGACAGGGGATGGCTACACCTTC. It is translated as CASSPPGTGDGYTF. Supplemented by reference TRBV18 and TRBJ1-2, the full variable domain reads NAGVMQNPRHLVRRRGQEARLRCSPMKGHSHVYWYRQLPEEGLKFMVYLQKENIIDESGMPKERFSAEFPKEGPSILRIQQVVRGDSAAYFCASSPPGTGDGYTFGSGTRLTVV.

The CDR3 region has the DNA TGTGCCAGCAGTCCGGACAGAGTCAACTATGGCTACACCTTC. Its translation is CASSPDRVNYGYTF. The rearrangement links TRBV28 to TRBJ1-2, with a weak D call TRBD1 (6 bases). The germline CDR1 and CDR2 sequences are MDHEN and SYDVKM. Trimming removed 5 bases from V and 2 bases from J, with 12 bases in between. This CDR3 comprises 14 residues.